These 28 T cell receptor beta chains were all obtained from the same sample, sequenced in a study of cytomegalovirus exposure and HLA in healthy donors. Amplification used 60 Vbeta primers and 13 Jbeta primers. Produced via immunoSEQ multiplex PCR; TCRdb's table is partial and in-frame only. The table lists around 52,000 clones, about 86% of them singletons. The sequenced sample was PBMCs. Receptors originate from a man aged 35 to 55 in good health and CMV-seronegative.

This chain connects TRBV11-2 to TRBJ2-5; D unclear. The CDR3 totals 15 residues. V gave up 4 bases and J gave up 2 bases, with 14 bases separating them. The germline V gene has CDR1 SGHAT and CDR2 FQNNGV. Written as DNA, the CDR3 is TGTGCCAGCAGCTGGCTTAGTGGGCGTCAAGAGACCCAGTACTTC. It codes for CASSWLSGRQETQYF.

The CDR3 nucleotides read TGTGCCTGGAAGATAGGGGGGGGGCCCTACAATGAGCAGTTCTTC. This translates into CAWKIGGGPYNEQFF. The rearrangement uses TRBV30 and TRBJ2-1; D may be TRBD2 (7 bases). The CDR3 has 15 residues. Germline values: CDR1 GTSNPN, CDR2 SVGIG (reference sequence). Trimming removed 4 bases from V and 2 bases from J, with 15 bases in between.

The genes are TRBV7-8 and TRBJ1-1; D gene unclear. The length of the CDR3 is 14 residues. Trimming took off 1 base at V and 4 bases at J, with 10 bases between the two ends. Germline CDR1 is SGHVS and CDR2 is FQNEAQ. The CDR3, as DNA: TGTGCCAGCAGCTTAGTTTCGTCTAGCACTGAAGCTTTCTTT. This translates into CASSLVSSSTEAFF.

The V call is TRBV7-2, the J call TRBJ2-5; the D is unclear. The V gene's germline CDR1 is SGHTA and CDR2 FQGNSA. V gave up 4 bases and J gave up 2 bases, with 11 bases separating them. This CDR3 contains 14 residues. CDR3 residues: CASSSLSLQETQYF. The CDR3 nucleotides are TGTGCCAGCAGCTCCCTGTCCTTGCAAGAGACCCAGTACTTC.

The V and J genes are TRBV5-8 and TRBJ2-2, with a weak D call TRBD2 (5 bases). Germline CDR1 reads SGHTS; CDR2 reads YDEGEE. The CDR3 is 15 amino acids. V was clipped by 4 bases and J by 2 bases, with 12 bases between them. The CDR3 reads CASSPGSGNTGELFF. The CDR3 bases are TGTGCCAGCAGCCCCGGCTCGGGAAACACCGGGGAGCTGTTTTTT.

The V and J genes are TRBV5-1 and TRBJ2-7; the match to TRBD1 covers 9 bases. CDR1 SGHRS and CDR2 YFSETQ come from the germline V gene. This CDR3 comprises 15 residues. The V and J ends lost 3 bases and 6 bases, in that order; junction bases with no gene match: 10. The CDR3 loop is CASSSSGTGWGEQYF. DNA of the CDR3: TGCGCCAGCAGCTCCTCCGGGACAGGGTGGGGCGAGCAGTACTTC.

J is TRBJ1-6 and V is TRBV7-9; D ambiguous. The CDR3 is 15 amino acids. Trimming removed 1 base at V and 8 bases at J, with 12 bases between. Germline lookup yields CDR1 SEHNR and CDR2 FQNEAQ (reference sequence). The CDR3 DNA sequence: TGTGCCAGCAGCTTAGGGAGTGGGTATGATTCACCCCTCCACTTT. Amino acids: CASSLGSGYDSPLHF. Drawing the rest from reference TRBV7-9 and TRBJ1-6, the complete variable domain is DTGVSQNPRHKITKRGQNVTFRCDPISEHNRLYWYRQTLGQGPEFLTYFQNEAQLEKSRLLSDRFSAERPKGSFSTLEIQRTEQGDSAMYLCASSLGSGYDSPLHFGNGTRLTVT.

The chain joins TRBV5-5 to TRBJ2-7; possible D gene TRBD2, 5 bases. V lost 2 bases and J lost 6, with 9 bases in between. The CDR3 has 12 residues. Germline V CDR1 and CDR2: SGHKS, YYEKEE (reference sequence). The CDR3 loop reads CASSLLGGEQYV. CDR3 nucleotides: TGTGCCAGCAGCTTATTAGGAGGCGAGCAGTACGTC.

This chain uses TRBV18 with TRBJ2-5, with TRBD1 matching 8 bases. Trimming at V came to 6 bases and at J to 1 base, leaving 4 bases not matched to a gene. The CDR3 loop spans 14 amino acids. Germline V gene lookup returns CDR1 KGHSH and CDR2 LQKENI. CDR3 region: CASSQDRVQETQYF. The CDR3 DNA sequence: TGTGCCAGCTCCCAGGACAGGGTCCAAGAGACCCAGTACTTC.

Of note for this clone: One junction end disagrees with the germline gene, perhaps due to a read error. V gene TRBV6-7 combines with J gene TRBJ1-2; D perhaps matches TRBD1 (5 bases). TRBV6-7 is an ORF for which the function is uncertain. This CDR3 has 12 amino acids. DNA of the CDR3: TGTGCCAGCAGGGATCCAAGGGGTGGCTACCCCTTC. It codes for CASRDPRGGYPF.

The chain has TRBV7-2 and TRBJ2-7; TRBD2 might be the D (7 bases). The CDR3 is 14 residues long. The germline CDR1 and CDR2 sequences are SGHTA and FQGNSA. The V and J ends lost 5 bases and 4 bases respectively, with 15 bases between them. The CDR3 spells CASSRGGARYEQYF. The CDR3 coding sequence is TGTGCCAGCAGCAGGGGGGGGGCCAGGTACGAGCAGTACTTC.

The chain is built from TRBV5-1 and TRBJ1-1, with D possibly being TRBD1 (6 bases). V lost 0 bases, J lost 1 base, and 10 bases lay in between. The CDR3 length is 15 residues. Germline V gene data show CDR1 as SGHRS and CDR2 as YFSETQ. In DNA, the CDR3 is TGCGCCAGCAGCTTGGACGGACAGCGGAACACTGAAGCTTTCTTT. It codes for CASSLDGQRNTEAFF.

This clone was recorded once. The chain is built from TRBV6-6 and TRBJ2-3; unclear D gene. The CDR3 contains 16 residues. Germline-derived CDR1 and CDR2 are MNHNY and SVGAGI (reference sequence). With 6 bases removed from V and 4 bases from J, the gap between germline ends came to 20 bases. The CDR3 here is CASSGSAGWIADTQYF. DNA for the CDR3: TGTGCCAGCAGCGGTTCGGCAGGCTGGATCGCAGATACGCAGTATTTT.

V and J are TRBV5-1 and TRBJ2-3; 10 nucleotides line up with TRBD1. The CDR3 is made up of 19 amino acids. V dropped 4 bases and J dropped 1; count of bases not matched to a gene: 15. Germline CDR1 and CDR2: SGHRS and YFSETQ. The CDR3 here is CASSQRPGTGVGGTDTQYF. CDR3 coding DNA: TGCGCCAGCAGCCAGCGTCCCGGGACAGGGGTTGGGGGCACAGATACGCAGTATTTT.

J is TRBJ1-1 and V is TRBV5-1; 11 nucleotides align to TRBD1. In germline, CDR1 is SGHRS, CDR2 YFSETQ. This CDR3 region has 17 residues. V was pared by 3 bases and J by 0 bases, with 7 bases of the junction left unmatched. The CDR3 sequence is CASSWTGGGGMNTEAFF. The CDR3 nucleotides are TGCGCCAGCAGCTGGACAGGGGGCGGGGGGATGAACACTGAAGCTTTCTTT. Complete variable domain (other parts from reference TRBV5-1 and TRBJ1-1): KAGVTQTPRYLIKTRGQQVTLSCSPISGHRSVSWYQQTPGQGLQFLFEYFSETQRNKGNFPGRFSGRQFSNSRSEMNVSTLELGDSALYLCASSWTGGGGMNTEAFFGQGTRLTVV.

This sequence joins TRBV4-1 and TRBJ1-1; D is ambiguous. The germline V gene encodes CDR1 MGHRA and CDR2 YSYEKL. The V end was cut by 4 bases, the J end by 10 bases, with 16 bases between. CDR3 length: 13 residues. CDR3 loop: CASSLTFVEGAFF. In DNA, the CDR3 is TGCGCCAGCAGCCTAACCTTTGTGGAGGGAGCTTTCTTT.

The rearrangement uses TRBV6-5 and TRBJ1-2; D might be TRBD1 (6 bases). This CDR3 comprises 16 residues. Looked up from germline, CDR1 is MNHEY and CDR2 is SVGAGI. V lost 0 bases and J lost 5, with 16 bases in between. DNA of the CDR3: TGTGCCAGCAGTTACTCGAGCTCAGGGGCCGGATATGGCTACACCTTC. It is translated as CASSYSSSGAGYGYTF.

V usage is TRBV5-8 and J usage is TRBJ2-3, with D possibly being TRBD1 (5 bases). Germline values: CDR1 SGHTS, CDR2 YDEGEE. There are 17 residues in the CDR3. Trimming cost V 1 base and J 1 base, with 16 bases left between them. The CDR3 protein is CASSLYAILGGTDTQYF. The CDR3 DNA reads as TGTGCCAGCAGCTTGTACGCGATCCTAGGGGGCACAGATACGCAGTATTTT.

The table lists this clone with a few counts. The chain has TRBV5-5 and TRBJ1-1; TRBD1 agrees at 7 bases. V shed 4 bases, J shed 3 bases, and the junction held 6 bases outside the gene matches. Germline values: CDR1 SGHKS, CDR2 YYEKEE (reference sequence). The length of the CDR3 is 14 residues. CDR3 in amino acids: CASSRGQSYTEAFF. DNA of the CDR3: TGTGCCAGCAGCCGGGGACAGTCATACACTGAAGCTTTCTTT.

This chain uses TRBV19 with TRBJ1-1; 7 nucleotides agree with TRBD1. Germline V gene lookup returns CDR1 LNHDA and CDR2 SQIVND (reference sequence). CDR3 length: 16 amino acids. J was trimmed by 0 bases and V by 3 bases; bases with no gene match: 7. The CDR3 protein is CASSILGQPLNTEAFF. For the CDR3, the DNA is TGTGCCAGTAGTATTCTGGGACAGCCATTGAACACTGAAGCTTTCTTT.

CDR3 in DNA: TGTGCCTGGGGGGCATGGGGACTTGATCAGCCCCAGCATTTT. Amino acid sequence: CAWGAWGLDQPQHF. The gene calls are TRBV30 and TRBJ1-5; tentatively, D is TRBD1 (5 bases). Germline V gene lookup returns CDR1 GTSNPN and CDR2 SVGIG (reference sequence). V was cut by 5 bases and J by 5 bases, with 16 bases left in between. The length of the CDR3 is 14 residues. Full variable domain (rest looked up from reference TRBV30 and TRBJ1-5): SQTIHQWPATLVQPVGSPLSLECTVEGTSNPNLYWYRQAAGRGLQLLFYSVGIGQISSEVPQNLSASRPQDRQFILSSKKLLLSDSGFYLCAWGAWGLDQPQHFGDGTRLSIL.

The chain uses TRBV6-4 and TRBJ2-3; TRBD2 aligns across 12 bases. The germline V gene has CDR1 MRHNA and CDR2 SNTAGT. J was trimmed by 6 bases and V by 8 bases; bases with no gene match: 12. The CDR3 has 16 amino acids. CDR3 amino acids: CASAPASGGGTDTQYF. Here the CDR3 DNA reads TGTGCCAGCGCCCCGGCTAGCGGGGGGGGGACGGATACGCAGTATTTT.

The chain has TRBV6-6 and TRBJ2-2, with D possibly being TRBD1 (6 bases). Trimming cost V 7 bases and J 10 bases, with 22 bases left between them. The CDR3 has 15 residues. Germline CDR1 and CDR2: MNHNY and SVGAGI (reference sequence). CDR3 bases: TGTGCCAGCACCGTTACAAGGCAGGGGCAGGCGGAGCTGTTTTTT. Protein product: CASTVTRQGQAELFF.

This clone was counted between two and nine times. V and J are TRBV4-3 and TRBJ1-1, with a tentative D call TRBD1 (5 bases). CDR3 size: 14 residues. Germline lookup yields CDR1 LGHNA and CDR2 YSLEER. V lost 0 bases, J lost 10 bases, and 15 bases lay in between. The CDR3 loop reads CASSQDQSQGSAFF. CDR3 DNA sequence: TGCGCCAGCAGCCAAGATCAGTCTCAGGGATCAGCTTTCTTT.

The chain combines TRBV11-2 with TRBJ2-5; 8 bases line up with TRBD1. After removal of 4 bases from V and 0 bases from J, the junction contained 4 bases not matched to a gene. The length of the CDR3 is 15 residues. The germline CDR1 and CDR2 sequences are SGHAT and FQNNGV. This chain's CDR3 is CASSSHRGYQETQYF. In nucleotides, the CDR3 is TGTGCCAGCAGCTCTCACAGGGGGTACCAAGAGACCCAGTACTTC.

This chain links TRBV11-2 with TRBJ2-7; 10 nucleotides agree with TRBD1. Germline V gene lookup returns CDR1 SGHAT and CDR2 FQNNGV. Germline trimming cut 5 bases from V and 6 bases from J; bases unmatched to any gene: 13. CDR3 size: 16 residues. The CDR3 region has the DNA TGTGCCAGCAGCATCCTCCCCGGGACAGGGGCCATCGAGCAGTACTTC. Translation: CASSILPGTGAIEQYF.

The chain uses TRBV20-1 and TRBJ1-2; maybe TRBD1 (6 bases). CDR1 and CDR2 (germline): DFQATT, SNEGSKA (reference sequence). The V end was cut by 7 bases, the J end by 4 bases, with 10 bases between. This CDR3 is 11 amino acids long. The CDR3 loop reads CSGVGAYGYTF. DNA of the CDR3: TGCAGTGGGGTGGGGGCCTATGGCTACACCTTC.

This chain's CDR3 is CASSLGTAPTNEKLFF. The CDR3 coding sequence is TGTGCCAGCAGTTTAGGGACAGCACCAACTAATGAAAAACTGTTTTTT. This chain links TRBV28 with TRBJ1-4, with 7 bases fitting TRBD1. Germline V gene lookup returns CDR1 MDHEN and CDR2 SYDVKM. Trimming removed 2 bases from V and 0 bases from J; junction bases left unmatched: 3. The CDR3 spans 16 residues.